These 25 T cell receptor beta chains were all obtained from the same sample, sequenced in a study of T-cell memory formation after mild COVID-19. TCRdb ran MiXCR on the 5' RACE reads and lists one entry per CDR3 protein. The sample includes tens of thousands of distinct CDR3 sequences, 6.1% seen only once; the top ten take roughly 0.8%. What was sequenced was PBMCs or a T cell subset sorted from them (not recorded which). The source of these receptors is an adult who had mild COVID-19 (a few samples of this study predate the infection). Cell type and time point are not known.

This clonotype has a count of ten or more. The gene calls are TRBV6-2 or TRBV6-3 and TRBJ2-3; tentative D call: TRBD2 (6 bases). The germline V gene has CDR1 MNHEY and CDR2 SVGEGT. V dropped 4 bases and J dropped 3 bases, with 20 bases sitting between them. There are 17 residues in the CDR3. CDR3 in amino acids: CASSLTSSTRYTDTQYF. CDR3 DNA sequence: TGTGCCAGCAGTTTAACTAGCTCGACTAGATATACAGATACGCAGTATTTT.

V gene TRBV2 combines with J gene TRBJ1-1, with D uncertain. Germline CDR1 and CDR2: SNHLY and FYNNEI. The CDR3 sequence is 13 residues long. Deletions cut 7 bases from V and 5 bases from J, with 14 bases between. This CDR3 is CASKEIPITEAFF. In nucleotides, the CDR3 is TGTGCCAGCAAGGAAATACCGATTACTGAAGCTTTCTTT.

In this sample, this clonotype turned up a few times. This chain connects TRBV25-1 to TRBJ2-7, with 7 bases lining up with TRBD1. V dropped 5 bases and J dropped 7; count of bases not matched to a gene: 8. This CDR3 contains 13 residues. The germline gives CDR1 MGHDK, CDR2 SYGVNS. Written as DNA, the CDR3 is TGTGCCAGCAGTCGTGACAGGGCTGAAGAGCAGTACTTC. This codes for CASSRDRAEEQYF.

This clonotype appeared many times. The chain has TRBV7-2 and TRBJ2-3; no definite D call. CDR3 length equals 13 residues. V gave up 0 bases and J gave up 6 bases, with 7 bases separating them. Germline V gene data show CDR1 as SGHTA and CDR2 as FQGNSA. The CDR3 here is CASSLAERDTQYF. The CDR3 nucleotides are TGTGCCAGCAGCTTAGCGGAACGGGATACGCAGTATTTT.

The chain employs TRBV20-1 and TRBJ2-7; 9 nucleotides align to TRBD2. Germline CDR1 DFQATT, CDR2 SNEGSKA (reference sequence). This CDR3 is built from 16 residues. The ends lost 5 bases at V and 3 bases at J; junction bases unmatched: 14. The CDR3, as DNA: TGCAGTGCTGAATCCACCTTAGCGGGAGCGATCTACGAGCAGTACTTC. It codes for CSAESTLAGAIYEQYF.

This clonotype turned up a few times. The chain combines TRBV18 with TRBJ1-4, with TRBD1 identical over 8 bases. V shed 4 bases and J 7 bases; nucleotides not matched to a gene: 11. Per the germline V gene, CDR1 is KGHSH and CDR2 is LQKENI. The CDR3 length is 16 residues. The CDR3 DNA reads TGTGCCAGCTCACGTACTAGTGGACAGGGTTTTGAAAAACTGTTTTTT. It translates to CASSRTSGQGFEKLFF.

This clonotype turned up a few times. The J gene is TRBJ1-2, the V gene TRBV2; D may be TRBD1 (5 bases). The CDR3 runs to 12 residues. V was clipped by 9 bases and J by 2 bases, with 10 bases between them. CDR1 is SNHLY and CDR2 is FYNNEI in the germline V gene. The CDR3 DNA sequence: TGTGCCAGTGGACAACTGAACTATGGCTACACCTTC. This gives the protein CASGQLNYGYTF.

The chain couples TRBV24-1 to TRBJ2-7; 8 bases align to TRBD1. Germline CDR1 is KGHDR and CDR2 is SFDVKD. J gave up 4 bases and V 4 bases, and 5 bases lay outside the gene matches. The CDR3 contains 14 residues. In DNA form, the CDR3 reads TGTGCCACCAGTGACCAGGGGGCTGGGTACGAGCAGTACTTC. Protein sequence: CATSDQGAGYEQYF.

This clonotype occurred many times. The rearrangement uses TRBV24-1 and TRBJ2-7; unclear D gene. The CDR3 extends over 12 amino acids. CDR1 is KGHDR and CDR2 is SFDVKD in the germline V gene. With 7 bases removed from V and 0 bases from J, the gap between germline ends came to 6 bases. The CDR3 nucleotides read TGTGCCACCAGCGGCAACTCCTACGAGCAGTACTTC. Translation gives CATSGNSYEQYF.

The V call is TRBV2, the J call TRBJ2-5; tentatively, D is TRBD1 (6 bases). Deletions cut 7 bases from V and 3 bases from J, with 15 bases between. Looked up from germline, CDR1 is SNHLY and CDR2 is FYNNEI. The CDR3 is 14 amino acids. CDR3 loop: CASKGGTGEETQYF. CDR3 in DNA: TGTGCCAGCAAAGGGGGTACAGGTGAAGAGACCCAGTACTTC. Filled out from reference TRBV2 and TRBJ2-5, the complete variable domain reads EPEVTQTPSHQVTQMGQEVILRCVPISNHLYFYWYRQILGQKVEFLVSFYNNEISEKSEIFDDQFSVERPDGSNFTLKIRSTKLEDSAMYFCASKGGTGEETQYFGPGTRLLVL.

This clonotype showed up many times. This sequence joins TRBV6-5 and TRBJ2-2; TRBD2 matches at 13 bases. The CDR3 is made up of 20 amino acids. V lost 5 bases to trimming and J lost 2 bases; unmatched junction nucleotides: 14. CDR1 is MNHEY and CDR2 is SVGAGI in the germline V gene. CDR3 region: CASSPVGLAGRVINTGELFF. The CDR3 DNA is TGTGCCAGCAGTCCAGTGGGACTAGCGGGAAGAGTTATAAACACCGGGGAGCTGTTTTTT.

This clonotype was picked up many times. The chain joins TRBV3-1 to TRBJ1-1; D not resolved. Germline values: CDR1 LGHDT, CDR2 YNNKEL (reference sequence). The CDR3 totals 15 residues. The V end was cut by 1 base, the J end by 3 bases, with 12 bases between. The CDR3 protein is CASSQGGVPYTEAFF. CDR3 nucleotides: TGTGCCAGCAGCCAAGGCGGGGTACCCTACACTGAAGCTTTCTTT.

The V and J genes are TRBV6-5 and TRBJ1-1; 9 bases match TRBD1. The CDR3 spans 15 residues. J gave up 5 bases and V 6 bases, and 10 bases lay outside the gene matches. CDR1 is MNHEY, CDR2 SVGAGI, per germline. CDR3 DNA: TGTGCCAGCAGCAAACCACGGACAGGGGAGACTGAAGCTTTCTTT. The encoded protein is CASSKPRTGETEAFF.

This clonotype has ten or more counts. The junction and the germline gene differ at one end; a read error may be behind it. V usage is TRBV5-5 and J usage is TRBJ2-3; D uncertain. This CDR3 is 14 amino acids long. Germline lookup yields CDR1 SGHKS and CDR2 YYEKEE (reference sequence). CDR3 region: CASSQGPTKDAQYF. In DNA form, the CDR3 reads TGTGCCAGCAGCCAAGGACCTACTAAAGATGCGCAGTATTTT.

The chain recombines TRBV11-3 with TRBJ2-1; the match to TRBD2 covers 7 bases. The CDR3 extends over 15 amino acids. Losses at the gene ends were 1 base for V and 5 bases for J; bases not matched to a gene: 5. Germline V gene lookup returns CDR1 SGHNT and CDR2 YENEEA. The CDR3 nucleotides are TGTGCCAGCAGCTTAGGCCTAGCGGACCACAATGAGCAGTTCTTC. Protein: CASSLGLADHNEQFF. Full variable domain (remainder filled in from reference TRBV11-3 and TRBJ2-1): EAGVVQSPRYKIIEKKQPVAFWCNPISGHNTLYWYLQNLGQGPELLIRYENEEAVDDSQLPKDRFSAERLKGVDSTLKIQPAELGDSAVYLCASSLGLADHNEQFFGPGTRLTVL.

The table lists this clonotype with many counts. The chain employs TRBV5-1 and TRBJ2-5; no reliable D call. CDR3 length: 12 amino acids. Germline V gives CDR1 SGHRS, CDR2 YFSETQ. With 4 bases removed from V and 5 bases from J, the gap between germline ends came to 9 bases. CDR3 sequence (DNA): TGCGCCAGCAGCCACCTACGGGAGACCCAGTACTTC. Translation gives CASSHLRETQYF. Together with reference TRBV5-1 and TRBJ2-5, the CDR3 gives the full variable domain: KAGVTQTPRYLIKTRGQQVTLSCSPISGHRSVSWYQQTPGQGLQFLFEYFSETQRNKGNFPGRFSGRQFSNSRSEMNVSTLELGDSALYLCASSHLRETQYFGPGTRLLVL.

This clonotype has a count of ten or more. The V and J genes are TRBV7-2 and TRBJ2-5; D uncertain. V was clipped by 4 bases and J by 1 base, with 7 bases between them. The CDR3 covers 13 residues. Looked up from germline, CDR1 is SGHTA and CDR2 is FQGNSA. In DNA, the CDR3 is TGTGCCAGCAGCTCATCCCTCCAAGAGACCCAGTACTTC. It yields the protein CASSSSLQETQYF.

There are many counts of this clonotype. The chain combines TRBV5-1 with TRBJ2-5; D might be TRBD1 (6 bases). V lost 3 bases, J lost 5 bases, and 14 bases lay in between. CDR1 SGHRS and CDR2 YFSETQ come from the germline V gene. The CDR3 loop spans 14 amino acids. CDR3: CASSSGHQRETQYF. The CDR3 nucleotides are TGCGCCAGCAGCTCGGGACACCAGCGTGAGACCCAGTACTTC.

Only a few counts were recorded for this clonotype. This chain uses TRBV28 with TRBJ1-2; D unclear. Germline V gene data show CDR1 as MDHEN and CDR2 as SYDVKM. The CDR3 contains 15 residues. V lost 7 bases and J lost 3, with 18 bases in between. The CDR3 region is CASTHGQAPYYGYTF. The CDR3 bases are TGTGCCAGCACCCACGGGCAGGCTCCGTACTATGGCTACACCTTC.

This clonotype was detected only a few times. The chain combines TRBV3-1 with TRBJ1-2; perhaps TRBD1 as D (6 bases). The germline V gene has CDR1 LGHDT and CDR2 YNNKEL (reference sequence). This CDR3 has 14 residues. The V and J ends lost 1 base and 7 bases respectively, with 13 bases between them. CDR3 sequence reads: CASSQGRAQGGYTF. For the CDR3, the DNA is TGTGCCAGCAGCCAAGGAAGAGCACAGGGTGGCTACACCTTC.

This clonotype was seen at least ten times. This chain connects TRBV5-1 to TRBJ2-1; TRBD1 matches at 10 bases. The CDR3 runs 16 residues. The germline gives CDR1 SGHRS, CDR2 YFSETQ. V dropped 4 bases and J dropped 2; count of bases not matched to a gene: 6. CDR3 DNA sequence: TGCGCCAGCAGCCCTCGTGGACAGGGGGCCTACAATGAGCAGTTCTTC. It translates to CASSPRGQGAYNEQFF. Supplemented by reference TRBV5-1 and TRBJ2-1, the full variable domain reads KAGVTQTPRYLIKTRGQQVTLSCSPISGHRSVSWYQQTPGQGLQFLFEYFSETQRNKGNFPGRFSGRQFSNSRSEMNVSTLELGDSALYLCASSPRGQGAYNEQFFGPGTRLTVL.

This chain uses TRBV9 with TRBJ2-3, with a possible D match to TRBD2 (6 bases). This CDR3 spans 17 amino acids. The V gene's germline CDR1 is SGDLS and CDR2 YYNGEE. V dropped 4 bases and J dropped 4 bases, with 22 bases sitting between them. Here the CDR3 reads CASSPRSNRLVSDTQYF. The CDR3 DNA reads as TGTGCCAGCAGCCCCCGTAGCAACCGACTAGTCTCAGATACGCAGTATTTT.

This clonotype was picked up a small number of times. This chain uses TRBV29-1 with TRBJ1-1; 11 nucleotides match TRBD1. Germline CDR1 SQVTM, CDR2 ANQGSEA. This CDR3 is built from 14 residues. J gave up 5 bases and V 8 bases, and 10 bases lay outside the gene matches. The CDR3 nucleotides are TGCAGCTCCACTTGGGGGACAGGGGGTACTGAAGCTTTCTTT. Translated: CSSTWGTGGTEAFF.

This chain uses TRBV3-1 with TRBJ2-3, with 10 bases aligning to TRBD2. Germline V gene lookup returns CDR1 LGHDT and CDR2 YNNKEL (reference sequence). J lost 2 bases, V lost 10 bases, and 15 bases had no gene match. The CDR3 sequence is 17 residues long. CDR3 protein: CATAASHSGGNTDTQYF. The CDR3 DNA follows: TGTGCCACCGCCGCCTCCCATAGCGGGGGGAACACAGATACGCAGTATTTT.

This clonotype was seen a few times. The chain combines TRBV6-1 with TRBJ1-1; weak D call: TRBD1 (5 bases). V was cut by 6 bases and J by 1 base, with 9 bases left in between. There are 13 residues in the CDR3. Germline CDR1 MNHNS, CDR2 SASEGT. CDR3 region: CASRYRTNTEAFF. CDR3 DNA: TGTGCCAGCAGATACAGGACGAACACTGAAGCTTTCTTT.